The present T cell receptor beta chain was sequenced within a study of blood T cells in healthy people across ages. Study-level background: About one barcoded beta molecule per two T cells was the capture yield of template switching.

The donors, aged about 6 to 95, were healthy Caucasians from Russia. Trimming took 2 bases from V and 8 from J, leaving 18 bases between them. This CDR3 contains 15 residues. Per germline, CDR1 SGHTA and CDR2 FQGNSA. This clonotype was counted many times. The second PCR ran roughly 6 to 12 cycles with a sample-barcoded 5' primer and J-beta primers. TCRdb reprocessed the 5' RACE reads via MiXCR and lists one record per CDR3 protein. This table holds some 730,000 distinct CDR3 sequences, about 20% found once. J is TRBJ1-2 and V is TRBV7-2; the D is unclear. This receptor was taken from a man between 65 and 80 years old in good health. Material for sequencing was blood. The CDR3 DNA reads TGTGCCAGCAGCTTAACCCCGACCGGCCAGGTCGGCTACACCTTC. As protein: CASSLTPTGQVGYTF. Using reference TRBV7-2 and TRBJ1-2 for the parts outside the CDR3, the full variable domain is GAGVSQSPSNKVTEKGKDVELRCDPISGHTALYWYRQSLGQGLEFLIYFQGNSAPDKSGLPSDRFSAERTGGSVSTLTIQRTQQEDSAVYLCASSLTPTGQVGYTFGSGTRLTVV.